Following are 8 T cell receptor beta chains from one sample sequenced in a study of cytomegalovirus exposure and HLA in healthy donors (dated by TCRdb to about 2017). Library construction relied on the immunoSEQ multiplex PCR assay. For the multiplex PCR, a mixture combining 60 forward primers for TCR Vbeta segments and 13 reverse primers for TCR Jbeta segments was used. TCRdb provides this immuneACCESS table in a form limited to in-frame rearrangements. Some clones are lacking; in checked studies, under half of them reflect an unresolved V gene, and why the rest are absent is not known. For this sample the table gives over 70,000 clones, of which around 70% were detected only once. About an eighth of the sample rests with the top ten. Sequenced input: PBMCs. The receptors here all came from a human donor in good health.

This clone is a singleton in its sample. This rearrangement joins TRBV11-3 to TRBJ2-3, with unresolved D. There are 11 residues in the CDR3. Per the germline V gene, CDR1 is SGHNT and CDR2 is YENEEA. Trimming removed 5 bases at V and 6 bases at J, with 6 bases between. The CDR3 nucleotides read TGTGCCAGCAGCCCCCGGGATACGCAGTATTTT. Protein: CASSPRDTQYF.

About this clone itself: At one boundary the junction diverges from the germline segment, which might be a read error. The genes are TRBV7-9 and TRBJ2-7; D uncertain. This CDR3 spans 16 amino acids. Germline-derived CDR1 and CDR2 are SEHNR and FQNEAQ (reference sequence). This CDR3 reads CSSSSFRGRQLYEQYF. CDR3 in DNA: TGTTCCAGCAGCTCCTTTCGTGGCAGGCAACTCTACGAGCAGTACTTC.

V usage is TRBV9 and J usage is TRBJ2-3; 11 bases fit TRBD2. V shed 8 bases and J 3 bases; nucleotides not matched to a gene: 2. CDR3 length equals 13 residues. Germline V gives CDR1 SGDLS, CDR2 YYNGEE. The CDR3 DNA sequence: TGTGCCAGGGGGACTAGCGGTACAGATACGCAGTATTTT. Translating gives CARGTSGTDTQYF.

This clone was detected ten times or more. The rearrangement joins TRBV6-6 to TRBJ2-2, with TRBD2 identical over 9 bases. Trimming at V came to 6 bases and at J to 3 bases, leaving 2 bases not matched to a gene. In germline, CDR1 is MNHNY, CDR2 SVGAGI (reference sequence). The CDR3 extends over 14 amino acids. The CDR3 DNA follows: TGTGCCAGCAGCCCTAGCGGGGACACCGGGGAGCTGTTTTTT. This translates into CASSPSGDTGELFF.

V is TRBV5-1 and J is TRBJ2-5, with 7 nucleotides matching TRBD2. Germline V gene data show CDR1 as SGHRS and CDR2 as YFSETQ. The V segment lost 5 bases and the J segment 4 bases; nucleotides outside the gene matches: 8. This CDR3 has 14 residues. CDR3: CASSWAGVTETQYF. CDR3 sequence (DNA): TGCGCCAGCAGTTGGGCGGGAGTTACAGAGACCCAGTACTTC.

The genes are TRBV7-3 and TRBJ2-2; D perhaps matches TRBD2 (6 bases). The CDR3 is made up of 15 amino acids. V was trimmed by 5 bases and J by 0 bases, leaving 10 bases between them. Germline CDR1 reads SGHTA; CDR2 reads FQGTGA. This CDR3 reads CASSPAGSNTGELFF. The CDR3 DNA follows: TGTGCCAGCAGCCCAGCGGGCTCGAACACCGGGGAGCTGTTTTTT.

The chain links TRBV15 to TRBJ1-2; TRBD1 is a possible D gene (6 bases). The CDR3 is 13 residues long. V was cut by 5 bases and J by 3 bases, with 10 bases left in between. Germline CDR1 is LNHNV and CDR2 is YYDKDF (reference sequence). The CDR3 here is CATSPDSHYGYTF. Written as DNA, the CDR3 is TGTGCCACCAGCCCGGACAGCCACTATGGCTACACCTTC.

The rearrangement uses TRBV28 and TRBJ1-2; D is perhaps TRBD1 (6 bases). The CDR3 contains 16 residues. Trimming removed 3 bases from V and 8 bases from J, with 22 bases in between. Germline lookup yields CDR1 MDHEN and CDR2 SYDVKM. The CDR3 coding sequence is TGTGCCAGCAGTTTCTTCCTCATATCGGACAGCTGCGGCTACACCTTC. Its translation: CASSFFLISDSCGYTF.